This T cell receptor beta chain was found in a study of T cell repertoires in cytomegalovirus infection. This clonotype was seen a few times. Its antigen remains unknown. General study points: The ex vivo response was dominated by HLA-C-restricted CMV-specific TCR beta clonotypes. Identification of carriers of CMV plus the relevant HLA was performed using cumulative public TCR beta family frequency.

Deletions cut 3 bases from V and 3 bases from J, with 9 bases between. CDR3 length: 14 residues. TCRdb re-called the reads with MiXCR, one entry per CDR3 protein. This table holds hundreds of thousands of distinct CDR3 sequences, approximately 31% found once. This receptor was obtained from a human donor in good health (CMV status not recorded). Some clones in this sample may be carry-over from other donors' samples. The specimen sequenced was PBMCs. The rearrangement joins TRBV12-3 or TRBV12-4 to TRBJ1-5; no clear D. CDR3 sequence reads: CASSFGRANQPQHF. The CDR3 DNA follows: TGTGCCAGCAGTTTCGGCAGAGCCAATCAGCCCCAGCATTTT.